This T cell receptor beta chain is drawn from a study of shared clonotypes between healthy human individuals. In the naive CD8 group, cells lacked CD45RO and were positively selected for CCR7, so terminally differentiated effector memory CD45RA+ cells were left out. Per the germline V gene, CDR1 is ENHRY and CDR2 is SYGVKD. This CDR3 spans 15 amino acids. The V gene lost 0 bases and the J gene lost 4 bases, with 13 bases spanning the gap. This clone was detected only once. The antigen is undetermined. Findings and caveats of the study: The low donor count limited represented genetic and exposure-history diversity.

For sorted subsets, 150 to 250 ng DNA per replicate equaled roughly 30,000 T cell genomes. Here immunoSEQ multiplex PCR was the method, and the copy in TCRdb shows in-frame clones only, minus some. The table lists about 2.1 million clones, around 95% of them singletons. The chain recombines TRBV10-3 with TRBJ2-7; the D gene is possibly TRBD1 (5 bases). The sequencing sample was made of naive CD8+ T cells from PBMCs. The TCR was taken from a man aged 18 to 30 in good health. Some clones in this sample may be carry-over from other donors' samples. For the CDR3, the DNA is TGTGCCATCAGTGAGTCGATGGGGCTCGGTTACGAGCAGTACTTC. It is translated as CAISESMGLGYEQYF.